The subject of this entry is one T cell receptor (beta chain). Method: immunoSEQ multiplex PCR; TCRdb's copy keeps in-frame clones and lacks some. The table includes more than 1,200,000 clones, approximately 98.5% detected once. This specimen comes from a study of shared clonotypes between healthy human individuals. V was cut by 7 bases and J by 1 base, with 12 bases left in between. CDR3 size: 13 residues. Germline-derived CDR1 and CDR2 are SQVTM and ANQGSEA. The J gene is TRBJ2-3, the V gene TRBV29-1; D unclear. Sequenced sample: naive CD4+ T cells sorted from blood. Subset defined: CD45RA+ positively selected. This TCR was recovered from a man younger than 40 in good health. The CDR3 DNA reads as TGCAGCGGGGCAGGTACGGGCACAGATACGCAGTATTTT. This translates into CSGAGTGTDTQYF.